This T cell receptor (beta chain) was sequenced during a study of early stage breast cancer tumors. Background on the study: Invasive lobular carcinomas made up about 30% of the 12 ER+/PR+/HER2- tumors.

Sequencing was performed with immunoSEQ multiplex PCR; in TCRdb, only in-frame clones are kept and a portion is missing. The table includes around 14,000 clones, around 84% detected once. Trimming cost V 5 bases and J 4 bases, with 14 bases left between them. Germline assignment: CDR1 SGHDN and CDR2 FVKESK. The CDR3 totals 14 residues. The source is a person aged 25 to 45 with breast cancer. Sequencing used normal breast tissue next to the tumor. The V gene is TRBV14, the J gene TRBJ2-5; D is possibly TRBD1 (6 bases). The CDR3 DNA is TGTGCCAGCAGCGTAAAACAGGGCCGAGAGACCCAGTACTTC. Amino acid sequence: CASSVKQGRETQYF.